This T cell receptor (beta chain) is from a study of blood T cell repertoires in COVID-19. Whole-study context: Spain, Italy and the United States supplied samples that represented acute and convalescent COVID-19. PBMCs, B-cell-depleted T cells, or T cells were the source of the cDNA or gDNA that made up the material.

Per the authors' pipeline: The authors estimated nucleated cell counts from reference gene primer amplification. The repertoire was sequenced with immunoSEQ multiplex PCR; TCRdb's copy has only in-frame clones and lacks some. From that table come the V and J calls and clone size; the DNA was used to work out D and trimming. The table includes about 45,000 clones, approximately 83% detected once. Only one count was recorded for this clone. The source is a man older than 75 in a cohort sampled during active COVID-19. Sequences were obtained from peripheral blood.

CDR3 coding DNA: TGTGCCAGCAAGGGAGGGCCTGGCACTGAAGCTTTCTTT. This sequence encodes CASKGGPGTEAFF. V is TRBV6-5 and J is TRBJ1-1; no firm D call. V lost 7 bases and J 4 bases, leaving 13 bases between the germline ends. This CDR3 comprises 13 residues. Germline V gene lookup returns CDR1 MNHEY and CDR2 SVGAGI.